Listed below are T cell receptor beta chains from one sample, sequenced in a study of blood T cell repertoires in COVID-19. The table came from immunoSEQ multiplex PCR; TCRdb's copy has only in-frame clones and leaves some out. The repertoire consists of some 87,000 clones, with roughly 90% occurring once and the leading ten covering about 4.2%. The source material was peripheral blood. The receptors derive from a human donor with COVID-19, enrolled during active disease. The donor label of this sample is uncertain. Each CDR3 is given with its conserved first and last residue. D genes are given only for firm matches.

J	V	D	DNA	CDR3
TRBJ1-2	TRBV7-9	TRBD1	TGTGCCAGCAGCCTCGGGACAGTGAATCCGTATGGCTACACCTTC	CASSLGTVNPYGYTF
TRBJ1-5	TRBV4-1	TRBD1	TGCGCCAGCAGCCAAGAAGGGGGCGACAGGGGCGGGCAGCCCCAGCATTTT	CASSQEGGDRGGQPQHF
TRBJ1-4	TRBV7-9	.	TGTGCCAGCTCCGATGCGGGCAAATCGAATGAAAAACTGTTTTTT	CASSDAGKSNEKLFF
TRBJ1-5	TRBV19	.	TGTGCCAGTAGTCCCCCCAGGTCCCACAGGCCCCAGCATTTT	CASSPPRSHRPQHF
TRBJ1-5	TRBV6-5	TRBD1	TGTGCCAGCAGAACGGACAGGGAGAGCAATCAGCCCCAGCATTTT	CASRTDRESNQPQHF
TRBJ2-1	TRBV4-1	TRBD2	TGCGCCAGCAGCCAAGGGGGAGGGGCTCCCTCCTACAATGAGCAGTTCTTC	CASSQGGGAPSYNEQFF
TRBJ1-1	TRBV10-3	TRBD1	TGTGCCACGAGGGGGACAGGGGATAGCACTGAAGCTTTCTTT	CATRGTGDSTEAFF
TRBJ1-3	TRBV19	.	TGTGCCAGTAGTATCTTCTCCGGGAGCTCTGGAAACACCATATATTTT	CASSIFSGSSGNTIYF
TRBJ1-2	TRBV10-1	TRBD1	TGCGCCAGCAGTCCACAGGGGGTGGACTATGGCTACACCTTC	CASSPQGVDYGYTF
TRBJ2-5	TRBV19	TRBD2	TGTGCCAGTACACCCTCCGTCGGTCAACTAGCGGGGGGGGAGACCCAGTACTTC	CASTPSVGQLAGGETQYF
TRBJ2-1	TRBV7-3	TRBD1	TGTGCCAGCAGCTTAGTGACAGGGAATCTTAATGAGCAGTTCTTC	CASSLVTGNLNEQFF